This T cell receptor (beta chain) was identified during a study of shared clonotypes between healthy human individuals. CDR1 and CDR2 (germline): SNHLY, FYNNEI. Unmatched junction bases numbered 7, after V lost 5 bases and J lost 6 bases. The CDR3 runs 15 residues. TCRdb keeps only in-frame clones here, not all; method: immunoSEQ multiplex PCR. The data contain 490,000 or so clones, less than 80% of them seen just once; the ten biggest clones take up 10% to 15%. The chain has TRBV2 and TRBJ1-5; 10 bases align to TRBD1. The sample consisted of PBMCs. The TCR sequence derives from a middle-aged woman in good health. Some clones in this sample may be carry-over from other donors' samples. The CDR3 region has the DNA TGTGCCAGCAGTTTTGGACAGGGGGGGATTCAGCCCCAGCATTTT. It yields the protein CASSFGQGGIQPQHF.